The 5 T cell receptor beta chains in this list originate from one sample, sequenced in a study of human T cells and chemical hapten exposure. Sample time point: healthy volunteer bleed at 2 weeks. It was from unfractionated whole blood that total RNA was extracted. TCRdb analysed the RACE reads with MiXCR anew, one entry per CDR3 protein. The sample has just over 90,000 distinct CDR3 sequences, around 9% seen once. Source material: whole blood. These TCRs come from a female donor in good health. Some clones in this sample may be carry-over from other donors' samples.

This clonotype came up many times. The CDR3 DNA follows: TGCAGTGCTCACCGGGACAGGGGATCCGAGACCCAGTACTTC. It translates to CSAHRDRGSETQYF. The chain has TRBV20-1 and TRBJ2-5, with 10 bases matching TRBD1. The ends lost 5 bases at V and 5 bases at J; junction bases unmatched: 8. The CDR3 is 14 amino acids. Germline CDR1 is DFQATT and CDR2 is SNEGSKA (reference sequence).

This clonotype was counted only a few times. This chain uses TRBV10-3 with TRBJ2-3, with 7 nucleotides matching TRBD1. The trim removed 3 bases at V and 2 bases at J, leaving 5 bases unmatched. Germline values: CDR1 ENHRY, CDR2 SYGVKD. There are 15 residues in the CDR3. Here the CDR3 reads CAISDSRGPTDTQYF. The DNA of the CDR3 is TGTGCCATCAGTGATTCAAGGGGGCCCACAGATACGCAGTATTTT.

CDR3 protein: CASSATRTGATEAFF. The CDR3 DNA reads TGTGCCAGCAGTGCGACTCGTACAGGGGCAACTGAAGCTTTCTTT. The rearrangement uses TRBV2 and TRBJ1-1, with 7 bases fitting TRBD1. V gave up 4 bases and J gave up 5 bases; unmatched junction bases: 10. The CDR3 runs 15 residues. Germline V gene lookup returns CDR1 SNHLY and CDR2 FYNNEI.

This clonotype came up many times. This sequence joins TRBV28 and TRBJ2-2; possibly TRBD2 for D (6 bases). The CDR3 contains 15 residues. V was clipped by 2 bases and J by 7 bases, with 14 bases between them. Germline-derived CDR1 and CDR2 are MDHEN and SYDVKM. The CDR3 loop is CASSLGGREVGELFF. In nucleotides, the CDR3 is TGTGCCAGCAGTTTAGGAGGGAGAGAGGTCGGGGAGCTGTTTTTT.

This chain joins TRBV12-3 or TRBV12-4 and TRBJ2-3; D not certain. The germline V and J ends were trimmed by 6 bases and 0 bases, with 7 bases remaining between them. This CDR3 comprises 13 residues. The CDR3 sequence is CASRTVSTDTQYF. CDR3 coding DNA: TGTGCCAGCAGGACCGTCAGCACAGATACGCAGTATTTT.